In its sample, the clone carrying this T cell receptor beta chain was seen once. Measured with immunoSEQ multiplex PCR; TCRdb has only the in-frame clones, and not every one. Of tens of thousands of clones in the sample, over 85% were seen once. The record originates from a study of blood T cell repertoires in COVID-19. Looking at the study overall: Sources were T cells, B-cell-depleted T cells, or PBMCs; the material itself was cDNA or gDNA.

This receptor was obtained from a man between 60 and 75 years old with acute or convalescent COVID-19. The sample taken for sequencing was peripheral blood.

The CDR3 coding sequence is TGTGCCACCAGTGACTCAGGGTTTAAGAGCAATCAGCCCCAGCATTTT. Protein product: CATSDSGFKSNQPQHF. V gene TRBV24-1 combines with J gene TRBJ1-5; a possible D gene is TRBD1 (5 bases). Germline V gene data show CDR1 as KGHDR and CDR2 as SFDVKD. The CDR3 spans 16 residues. The V end was cut by 4 bases, the J end by 1 base, with 13 bases between.